This T cell receptor (beta chain) was identified during a study of neurological immune-mediated disorders. Study observations and caveats: Multiple sclerosis, the disease with the least TCR clonal expansion, fell below healthy controls, whereas HTLV-1-associated myelopathy showed the most. The study found no CDR3 amino acid sequences shared by expanded clones across subjects, suggesting private repertoires in all groups.

There are many counts of this clonotype. Antigen specificity is unknown. The CDR3 totals 14 residues. Trimming left V 1 base short and J 2 bases short, with 7 bases between. Germline loops: CDR1 SGHTA, CDR2 FQGTGA. Indicated time point: longitudinal time-point 1 (baseline). 5'RACE employing 10-nucleotide random UMIs yielded the cDNA. Every sequencing run generated over 170 million TCR-beta sequences from 15-18 subjects. MiXCR, run by TCRdb on the 5' RACE reads, gives a single entry per CDR3 protein. The sample holds around 69,000 distinct CDR3 sequences, roughly a tenth seen once. The source of this sequence is a man aged 30 to 39 in good health. What was sequenced was PBMCs. The chain combines TRBV7-3 with TRBJ2-3; D is ambiguous. CDR3 protein: CASSLSGYTDTQYF. CDR3 DNA sequence: TGTGCCAGCAGCTTAAGCGGCTACACAGATACGCAGTATTTT. Full variable domain (rest looked up from reference TRBV7-3 and TRBJ2-3): GAGVSQTPSNKVTEKGKYVELRCDPISGHTALYWYRQSLGQGPEFLIYFQGTGAADDSGLPNDRFFAVRPEGSVSTLKIQRTERGDSAVYLCASSLSGYTDTQYFGPGTRLTVL.